The T cell receptor (beta chain) described here comes from a study of CD8 T cells in Susac syndrome. The V end was cut by 3 bases, the J end by 5 bases, with 16 bases between. The germline gives CDR1 DFQATT, CDR2 SNEGSKA (reference sequence). The CDR3 loop spans 14 amino acids. Reverse transcription of about 0.5 to 1 ug RNA used random hexamers. TCRdb analysed the immunoSEQ multiplex PCR reads with MiXCR anew, one entry per CDR3 protein. In the table there are roughly 120,000 distinct CDR3 sequences, 90% to 95% of which are singletons. The rearrangement joins TRBV20-1 to TRBJ2-5, with D perhaps TRBD2 (6 bases). This clonotype was sampled from a human donor in good health. Sample: CD4+ T cells from PBMCs. CDR3 sequence (DNA): TGCAGTGCTAGGCCCCCCGCGGGACGGGAGACCCAGTACTTC. Translation: CSARPPAGRETQYF.